Listed below are T cell receptor beta chains from one sample, sequenced in a study of T cells in Graves' hyperthyroidism and ophthalmopathy. From the multiplex PCR reads, TCRdb called clonotypes with MiXCR, one entry per CDR3 protein. The sample shows hundreds of thousands of distinct CDR3 sequences, roughly a sixth of them seen only once. The sequencing input was blood. The receptors shown here come from a woman in her late teens or twenties with Graves' hyperthyroidism. CDR3s leave out the opening cysteine and the closing phenylalanine or tryptophan.

V gene: TRBV28; J gene: TRBJ2-7; CDR3 protein: ASSLGLGGLTYEQY
V gene: TRBV11-2; J gene: TRBJ2-5; CDR3 protein: ASSLETSGGYQETQY
V gene: TRBV4-2; J gene: TRBJ2-3; CDR3 protein: ASSPGAGPSDTQY
V gene: TRBV5-1; J gene: TRBJ2-7; CDR3 protein: ASSTGGAYEQY
V gene: TRBV30; J gene: TRBJ1-2; CDR3 protein: AWSPQGYGYT
V gene: TRBV20-1; J gene: TRBJ1-5; CDR3 protein: SANPGGMKPQH
V gene: TRBV4-2; J gene: TRBJ2-1; CDR3 protein: ASSQVGEQF
V gene: TRBV2; J gene: TRBJ2-7; CDR3 protein: ASSEGAGSLDEQY
V gene: TRBV6-1; J gene: TRBJ1-5; CDR3 protein: ASVRGGGLEQPQH
V gene: TRBV12-3/TRBV12-4; J gene: TRBJ2-2; CDR3 protein: ASSQRQGVGTGELF
V gene: TRBV7-2; J gene: TRBJ2-3; CDR3 protein: ASSTYRGKGTDTQY
V gene: TRBV2; J gene: TRBJ1-6; CDR3 protein: ASSEGDNSPLH
V gene: TRBV29-1; J gene: TRBJ2-5; CDR3 protein: SVGLAGDRSTQY
V gene: TRBV20-1; J gene: TRBJ2-7; CDR3 protein: SARAPTGGFYEQY
V gene: TRBV7-6; J gene: TRBJ2-3; CDR3 protein: ASSSIAGGPTRSTDTQY
V gene: TRBV2; J gene: TRBJ2-7; CDR3 protein: ASKTGGDAYEQY
V gene: TRBV7-9; J gene: TRBJ2-7; CDR3 protein: ASSPDQTYEQY
V gene: TRBV9; J gene: TRBJ2-3; CDR3 protein: ASSVGAANTDTQY
V gene: TRBV12-5; J gene: TRBJ2-3; CDR3 protein: ASGLRLAGTTDTQY
V gene: TRBV6-1; J gene: TRBJ2-7; CDR3 protein: ASSRKRDREYEQY
V gene: TRBV9; J gene: TRBJ1-1; CDR3 protein: ASSSSAGGTEAF
V gene: TRBV6-1; J gene: TRBJ1-1; CDR3 protein: ASRPFGTANTEAF
V gene: TRBV25-1; J gene: TRBJ2-7; CDR3 protein: ASRGEGKYEQY
V gene: TRBV18; J gene: TRBJ1-2; CDR3 protein: ASSPKGHNYGYT
V gene: TRBV7-9; J gene: TRBJ2-5; CDR3 protein: ASSLEGAWETQY
V gene: TRBV19; J gene: TRBJ1-4; CDR3 protein: ASSLAYGTTNEKLF
V gene: TRBV5-6; J gene: TRBJ1-2; CDR3 protein: ASNPTGNYGYT
V gene: TRBV7-9; J gene: TRBJ2-5; CDR3 protein: ASRRSGGSSETQY
V gene: TRBV12-3/TRBV12-4; J gene: TRBJ2-6; CDR3 protein: ASSPDRAGANVLT
V gene: TRBV28; J gene: TRBJ1-5; CDR3 protein: ASSRGQPSQPQH
V gene: TRBV18; J gene: TRBJ2-7; CDR3 protein: ASSPLSGGPSTYEQY
V gene: TRBV7-2; J gene: TRBJ2-2; CDR3 protein: ASSLGGPVLTGELF
V gene: TRBV27; J gene: TRBJ1-5; CDR3 protein: AQSLNRVKDQPQH
V gene: TRBV12-3/TRBV12-4; J gene: TRBJ2-7; CDR3 protein: ASSLAAGFTYEQY
V gene: TRBV20-1; J gene: TRBJ2-7; CDR3 protein: SASRLAASYEQY
V gene: TRBV20-1; J gene: TRBJ1-2; CDR3 protein: SATTTPLQGANYGYT
V gene: TRBV7-9; J gene: TRBJ2-7; CDR3 protein: ASSPDAYEQY
V gene: TRBV2; J gene: TRBJ1-5; CDR3 protein: ASSEETDTYSNQPQH